Shown below are 28 T cell receptor beta chains from a single sample sequenced in a study of blood T cells in healthy people across ages. A second PCR of about 7 to 12 cycles used a sample-barcoded 5' primer and a J-beta primer mix. TCRdb re-called the 5' RACE reads with MiXCR, one entry per CDR3 protein. Of 1.6 million or so distinct CDR3 sequences listed, around 35% are singletons. Material for sequencing was blood. These receptors all come from a woman aged 25-40 years in good health.

This chain connects TRBV3-1 to TRBJ1-2; 8 nucleotides match TRBD1. Germline V gives CDR1 LGHDT, CDR2 YNNKEL (reference sequence). The J segment lost 4 bases and the V segment lost 1 base, leaving 5 bases of the junction unmatched. The CDR3 is 15 residues long. CDR3: CASSQGQGLAYGYTF. CDR3 coding DNA: TGTGCCAGCAGCCAAGGACAGGGGTTGGCCTATGGCTACACCTTC.

This clonotype was recorded at least ten times. V is TRBV7-3 and J is TRBJ2-6; D uncertain. With 5 bases removed from V and 1 base from J, the gap between germline ends came to 9 bases. Germline V gives CDR1 SGHTA, CDR2 FQGTGA. The CDR3 has 15 amino acids. The CDR3 nucleotides read TGTGCCAGCAGCCCCCAACATTCTGGGGCCAACGTCCTGACTTTC. Translating it yields CASSPQHSGANVLTF.

This clonotype was picked up a small number of times. This chain's CDR3 is CASRIFLPGRPQHF. CDR3 bases: TGTGCCAGCAGAATCTTTCTCCCAGGGCGGCCCCAGCATTTT. The J gene is TRBJ1-5, the V gene TRBV21-1; the table's D call, TRBD1, has no DNA check behind it. TRBV21-1 is a documented pseudogene. The CDR3 has 14 residues.

The chain is built from TRBV3-1 and TRBJ2-2, with unresolved D. The CDR3 totals 14 residues. Trimming cost V 4 bases and J 4 bases, with 10 bases left between them. Germline V gene lookup returns CDR1 LGHDT and CDR2 YNNKEL (reference sequence). The DNA of the CDR3 is TGTGCCAGCAGCCGGGTAACCACCACCGGGGAGCTGTTTTTT. Translated, it gives CASSRVTTTGELFF.

This clonotype was counted a few times. The genes are TRBV5-1 and TRBJ1-2; unclear D gene. The CDR3 spans 13 residues. Per germline, CDR1 SGHRS and CDR2 YFSETQ. Trimming stripped 0 bases from V and 2 bases from J, with 5 bases between. As DNA, the CDR3 is TGCGCCAGCAGCTTGGACTGGAACTATGGCTACACCTTC. This sequence encodes CASSLDWNYGYTF.

J is TRBJ2-1 and V is TRBV29-1; 7 bases are shared with TRBD1. Trimming took 4 bases from V and 4 from J; bases not matched to a gene: 7. The V gene's germline CDR1 is SQVTM and CDR2 ANQGSEA. The CDR3 extends over 14 amino acids. CDR3 DNA sequence: TGCAGCGTTGCTAGACAGGGATCATACAATGAGCAGTTCTTC. It encodes CSVARQGSYNEQFF.

This clonotype came up a few times. The CDR3 loop is CASSSGQGGSADTQYF. The CDR3 coding sequence is TGTGCCAGCAGCTCCGGACAGGGGGGTTCAGCAGATACGCAGTATTTT. The J gene is TRBJ2-3, the V gene TRBV3-1, with 10 nucleotides matching TRBD1. The CDR3 extends over 16 amino acids. Trimming took 5 bases from V and 4 from J; bases not matched to a gene: 9. The germline V gene has CDR1 LGHDT and CDR2 YNNKEL (reference sequence).

The table lists this clonotype with a few counts. V usage is TRBV5-1 and J usage is TRBJ1-6; D is possibly TRBD1 (5 bases). Germline-derived CDR1 and CDR2 are SGHRS and YFSETQ. Trimming took 4 bases from V and 0 from J, leaving 17 bases between them. The CDR3 length is 18 residues. Written as DNA, the CDR3 is TGCGCCAGCAGCGGACCGAAGGGGCCTGGCTCCTATAATTCACCCCTCCACTTT. This translates into CASSGPKGPGSYNSPLHF.

The rearrangement joins TRBV7-9 to TRBJ1-1; 9 nucleotides match TRBD1. This CDR3 has 19 residues. Per the germline V gene, CDR1 is SEHNR and CDR2 is FQNEAQ (reference sequence). V lost 6 bases to trimming and J lost 1 base; unmatched junction nucleotides: 18. The DNA of the CDR3 is TGTGCCAGCAGGCCCCGTACCGGGACAGGGCTACGGAAGAACACTGAAGCTTTCTTT. Translation: CASRPRTGTGLRKNTEAFF.

The chain combines TRBV27 with TRBJ2-4; TRBD1 matches at 8 bases. This CDR3 region has 13 residues. Germline V gene sequence: CDR1 MNHEY, CDR2 SMNVEV (reference sequence). V shed 8 bases, J shed 8 bases, and the junction held 8 bases outside the gene matches. The CDR3 DNA follows: TGTGCCAGCGGCACCGGACAGGGTCACATTCAGTACTTC. Protein product: CASGTGQGHIQYF.

The rearrangement uses TRBV6-5 and TRBJ1-1, with 8 bases lining up with TRBD1. This CDR3 region has 17 residues. V lost 2 bases, J lost 4 bases, and 12 bases stayed unmatched. Germline loops: CDR1 MNHEY, CDR2 SVGAGI. The CDR3 region is CASSYDRGSLRGTEAFF. CDR3 sequence (DNA): TGTGCCAGCAGTTACGACAGGGGCTCGTTGAGAGGCACTGAAGCTTTCTTT.

This clonotype was detected many times. This chain joins TRBV20-1 and TRBJ2-7; tentative D call: TRBD1 (6 bases). Trimming stripped 0 bases from V and 0 bases from J, with 15 bases between. The CDR3 consists of 16 residues. Germline V lookup: CDR1 DFQATT, CDR2 SNEGSKA (reference sequence). The CDR3 loop reads CSARDPGTLSSYEQYF. Written as DNA, the CDR3 is TGCAGTGCTAGAGATCCCGGGACACTTAGCTCCTACGAGCAGTACTTC.

The rearrangement links TRBV29-1 to TRBJ2-1; 9 bases are shared with TRBD2. Germline V gene sequence: CDR1 SQVTM, CDR2 ANQGSEA. The CDR3 loop spans 13 amino acids. Unmatched junction bases numbered 5, after V lost 6 bases and J lost 5 bases. DNA for the CDR3: TGCAGCGTGGGGGGACTAGCTAACAATGAGCAGTTCTTC. Residues: CSVGGLANNEQFF.

The V gene is TRBV12-3 or TRBV12-4, the J gene TRBJ2-1; D gene ambiguous. Trimming left V 2 bases short and J 6 bases short, with 5 bases between. The CDR3 has 12 residues. The CDR3 spells CASSLHFNEQFF. In DNA form, the CDR3 reads TGTGCCAGCAGTTTACATTTCAATGAGCAGTTCTTC.

This clonotype was counted only a few times. CDR3 nucleotide sequence: TGTGCCAGCAGCTTGCTTGGTAGCGGGAGAAAATACGAGCAGTACTTC. This gives the protein CASSLLGSGRKYEQYF. The chain couples TRBV5-6 to TRBJ2-5, with 9 nucleotides matching TRBD2. The tail of the sequence fits TRBJ2-7 better, so the J call may be wrong. CDR1 is SGHDT and CDR2 is YYEEEE in the germline V gene. The CDR3 spans 16 residues.

This clonotype was seen repeatedly, ten times or more. The rearrangement uses TRBV10-3 and TRBJ2-5; D is perhaps TRBD1 or TRBD2 (5 bases each). Deletions cut 6 bases from V and 2 bases from J, with 10 bases between. This CDR3 has 13 amino acids. In germline, CDR1 is ENHRY, CDR2 SYGVKD. In nucleotides, the CDR3 is TGTGCCATCAGCCCAGGGAGACAAGAGACCCAGTACTTC. Translating gives CAISPGRQETQYF.

This chain joins TRBV6-5 and TRBJ1-2; no reliable D call. The CDR3 has 15 amino acids. Trimming took 0 bases from V and 2 from J, leaving 10 bases between them. Germline V gene data show CDR1 as MNHEY and CDR2 as SVGAGI. Here the CDR3 DNA reads TGTGCCAGCAGTTACTCCCAGGTGTCGAACTATGGCTACACCTTC. It encodes CASSYSQVSNYGYTF.

The J gene is TRBJ2-1, the V gene TRBV24-1; D is perhaps TRBD1 or TRBD2 (6 bases each). Germline V lookup: CDR1 KGHDR, CDR2 SFDVKD. V lost 4 bases and J lost 7, with 19 bases in between. This CDR3 has 16 residues. In DNA form, the CDR3 reads TGTGCCACCAGTGAACCGGGGGCAGTTGGTTGGAATGAGCAGTTCTTC. Protein product: CATSEPGAVGWNEQFF.

The chain combines TRBV7-6 with TRBJ2-4; maybe TRBD2 (5 bases). The DNA end lines up better with TRBJ2-5; the J call may be wrong. This CDR3 has 16 residues. Germline CDR1 reads SGHVS; CDR2 reads FNYEAQ. CDR3 region: CASSYGLPTDQETQYF. The DNA for the CDR3 is TGTGCCAGCAGCTATGGACTGCCCACAGACCAAGAGACCCAGTACTTC.

This chain links TRBV18 with TRBJ1-2; maybe TRBD1 (5 bases). Germline V gene sequence: CDR1 KGHSH, CDR2 LQKENI. V was trimmed by 2 bases and J by 4 bases, leaving 11 bases between them. This CDR3 region has 14 residues. The DNA of the CDR3 is TGTGCCAGCTCACCAGGCAGGGCTACCTATGGCTACACCTTC. Translated, it gives CASSPGRATYGYTF.

The sample holds a few counts of this clonotype. This sequence joins TRBV29-1 and TRBJ1-2; D perhaps matches TRBD1 (6 bases). CDR1 and CDR2 from the germline V gene are SQVTM and ANQGSEA. The CDR3 has 18 residues. V gave up 3 bases and J gave up 7 bases, with 30 bases separating them. The CDR3: CSVDGGSSQVTVGSGYTF. DNA for the CDR3: TGCAGCGTTGATGGGGGCTCCTCACAGGTTACCGTAGGAAGTGGCTACACCTTC.

V gene TRBV2 combines with J gene TRBJ2-3, with 8 bases lining up with TRBD2. The V gene's germline CDR1 is SNHLY and CDR2 FYNNEI. The V gene end was trimmed by 3 bases and the J gene end by 2 bases; junction bases not matched to a gene: 7. The CDR3 covers 16 residues. The chain's CDR3 is CASSEGTSSTTDTQYF. The CDR3 DNA is TGTGCCAGCAGTGAGGGGACTAGTAGTACCACAGATACGCAGTATTTT.

The chain combines TRBV6-6 with TRBJ2-7, with TRBD1 matching 9 bases. CDR1 MNHNY and CDR2 SVGAGI come from the germline V gene (reference sequence). J lost 3 bases, V lost 5 bases, and 11 bases had no gene match. The CDR3 consists of 16 residues. This chain's CDR3 is CASSIRGQGTNYEQYF. The CDR3 DNA reads TGTGCCAGCAGTATCCGGGGACAGGGCACAAACTACGAGCAGTACTTC.

This chain uses TRBV2 with TRBJ2-7; TRBD1 might be the D (6 bases). The CDR3 runs to 14 residues. Trimming stripped 3 bases from V and 4 bases from J, with 13 bases between. Germline V gene sequence: CDR1 SNHLY, CDR2 FYNNEI. The CDR3 is CASSETGPTYEQYF. CDR3 nucleotides: TGTGCCAGCAGTGAGACAGGACCGACTTACGAGCAGTACTTC.

This clonotype was seen a few times. This chain uses TRBV10-3 with TRBJ2-7, with D possibly matching TRBD1 (5 bases). Trimming pared 0 bases from V and 3 bases from J, leaving 9 bases between. The CDR3 has 14 amino acids. The germline gives CDR1 ENHRY, CDR2 SYGVKD. CDR3 sequence: CAISESSGLYEQYF. CDR3 nucleotides: TGTGCCATCAGTGAGTCGTCAGGGCTCTACGAGCAGTACTTC.

J is TRBJ2-4 and V is TRBV20-1; D not certain. The DNA end is a closer match to TRBJ2-7, so the J assignment may be wrong. CDR3 length: 14 residues. The germline V gene has CDR1 DFQATT and CDR2 SNEGSKA (reference sequence). The DNA of the CDR3 is TGCAGTGCTAGTAAGGCCCGAAATTTTTTCGAGCAGTACTTC. Protein sequence: CSASKARNFFEQYF.

This CDR3 is CASSFEGFRGDEFF. The CDR3 DNA reads TGTGCCAGCAGTTTCGAAGGGTTCAGGGGTGATGAGTTCTTC. The chain combines TRBV28 with TRBJ2-1, with a possible D match to TRBD1 (6 bases). CDR3 length: 14 residues. Trimming removed 3 bases from V and 14 bases from J, with 20 bases in between. Germline-derived CDR1 and CDR2 are MDHEN and SYDVKM.

This clonotype has at least ten counts. The chain combines TRBV4-2 with TRBJ1-2; D ambiguous. The CDR3 spans 16 residues. In germline, CDR1 is LGHNA, CDR2 YNFKEQ. Trimming shortened V by 0 bases and J by 2 bases, and 13 bases separated the two germline ends. CDR3 nucleotide sequence: TGTGCCAGCAGCCAAGATATTAGGCAGAGGAACTATGGCTACACCTTC. Amino acid sequence: CASSQDIRQRNYGYTF.